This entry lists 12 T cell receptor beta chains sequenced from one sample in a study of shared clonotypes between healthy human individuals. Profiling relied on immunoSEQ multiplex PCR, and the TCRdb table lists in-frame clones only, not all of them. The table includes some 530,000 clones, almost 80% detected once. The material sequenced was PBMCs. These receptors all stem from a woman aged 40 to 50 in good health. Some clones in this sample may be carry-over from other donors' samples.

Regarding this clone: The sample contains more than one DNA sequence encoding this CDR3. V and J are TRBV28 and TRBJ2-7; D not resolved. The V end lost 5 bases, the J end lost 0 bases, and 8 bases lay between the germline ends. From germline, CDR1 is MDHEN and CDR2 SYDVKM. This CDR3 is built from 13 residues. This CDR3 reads CASSPPSSYEQYF. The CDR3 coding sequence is TGTGCCAGCAGTCCGCCCTCCTCCTACGAGCAGTACTTC.

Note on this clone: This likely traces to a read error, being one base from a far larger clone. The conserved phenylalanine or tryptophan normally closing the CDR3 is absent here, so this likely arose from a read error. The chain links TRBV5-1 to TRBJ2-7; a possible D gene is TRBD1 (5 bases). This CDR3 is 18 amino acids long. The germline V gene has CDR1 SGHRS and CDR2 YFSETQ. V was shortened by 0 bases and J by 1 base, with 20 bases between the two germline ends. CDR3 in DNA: TGCGCCAGCAGCTTGGCGTCAGGGCAGGATGCCAAGTCCTACGAGCAGTACCTC. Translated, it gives CASSLASGQDAKSYEQYL.

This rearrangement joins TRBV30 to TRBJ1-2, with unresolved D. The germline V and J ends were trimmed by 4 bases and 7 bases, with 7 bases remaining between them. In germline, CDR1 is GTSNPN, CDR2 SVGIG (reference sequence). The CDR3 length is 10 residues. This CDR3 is CAWKMVGYTF. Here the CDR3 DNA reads TGTGCCTGGAAGATGGTTGGCTACACCTTC.

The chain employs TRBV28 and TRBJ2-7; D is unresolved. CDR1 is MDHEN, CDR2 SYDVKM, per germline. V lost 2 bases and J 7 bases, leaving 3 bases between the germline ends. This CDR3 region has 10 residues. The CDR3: CASSLGEQYF. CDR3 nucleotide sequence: TGTGCCAGCAGTTTAGGGGAGCAGTACTTC.

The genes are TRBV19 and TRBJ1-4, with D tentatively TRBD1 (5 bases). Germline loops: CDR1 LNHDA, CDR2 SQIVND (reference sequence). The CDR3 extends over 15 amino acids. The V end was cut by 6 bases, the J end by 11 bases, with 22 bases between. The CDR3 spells CASSPFRGGRWKLFF. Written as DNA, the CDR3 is TGTGCCAGTAGCCCATTTAGGGGCGGGAGATGGAAACTGTTTTTT. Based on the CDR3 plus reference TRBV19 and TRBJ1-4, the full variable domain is DGGITQSPKYLFRKEGQNVTLSCEQNLNHDAMYWYRQDPGQGLRLIYYSQIVNDFQKGDIAEGYSVSREKKESFPLTVTSAQKNPTAFYLCASSPFRGGRWKLFFGSGTQLSVL.

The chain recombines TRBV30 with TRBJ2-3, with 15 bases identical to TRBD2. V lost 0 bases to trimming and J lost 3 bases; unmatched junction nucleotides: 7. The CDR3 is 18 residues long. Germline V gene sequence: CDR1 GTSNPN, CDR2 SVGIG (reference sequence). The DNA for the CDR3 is TGTGCCTGGAGTGTTGGACTAGCGGGAGGGCCGAGGACAGATACGCAGTATTTT. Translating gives CAWSVGLAGGPRTDTQYF.

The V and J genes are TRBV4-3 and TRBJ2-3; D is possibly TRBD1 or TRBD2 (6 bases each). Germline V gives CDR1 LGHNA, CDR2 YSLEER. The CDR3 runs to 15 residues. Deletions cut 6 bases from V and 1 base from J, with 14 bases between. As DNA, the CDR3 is TGCGCCAGCAGTCCTTTAAGGGGGGGCACAGATACGCAGTATTTT. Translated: CASSPLRGGTDTQYF.

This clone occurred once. The CDR3 loop reads CASSPSGRSVFEQFF. The CDR3 DNA sequence: TGTGCCAGCTCACCGTCGGGACGGAGCGTGTTTGAGCAGTTCTTC. The chain has TRBV18 and TRBJ2-1, with D tentatively TRBD1 or TRBD2 (5 bases each). This CDR3 has 15 amino acids. Trimming cost V 3 bases and J 9 bases, with 18 bases left between them. Germline CDR1 and CDR2: KGHSH and LQKENI.

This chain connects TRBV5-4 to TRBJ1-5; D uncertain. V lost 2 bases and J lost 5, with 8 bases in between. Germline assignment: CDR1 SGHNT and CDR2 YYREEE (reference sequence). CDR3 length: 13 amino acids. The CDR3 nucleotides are TGTGCCAGCAGCTTAGGAGAGTATCAGCCCCAGCATTTT. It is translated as CASSLGEYQPQHF. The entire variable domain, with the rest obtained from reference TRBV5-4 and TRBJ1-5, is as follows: ETGVTQSPTHLIKTRGQQVTLRCSSQSGHNTVSWYQQALGQGPQFIFQYYREEENGRGNFPPRFSGLQFPNYSSELNVNALELDDSALYLCASSLGEYQPQHFGDGTRLSIL.

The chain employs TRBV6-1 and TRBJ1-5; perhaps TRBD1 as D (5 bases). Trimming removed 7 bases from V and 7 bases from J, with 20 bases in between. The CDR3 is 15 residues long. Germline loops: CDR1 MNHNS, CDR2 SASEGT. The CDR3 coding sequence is TGTGCCAGCACTCTAGGGGCGTCTTCTAAGCAGCCCCAGCATTTT. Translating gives CASTLGASSKQPQHF.

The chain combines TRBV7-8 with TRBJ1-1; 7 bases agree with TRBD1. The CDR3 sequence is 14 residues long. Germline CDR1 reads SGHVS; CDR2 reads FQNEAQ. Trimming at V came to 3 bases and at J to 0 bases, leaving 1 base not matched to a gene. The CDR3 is CASSFTGVNTEAFF. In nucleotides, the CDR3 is TGTGCCAGCAGCTTTACAGGGGTGAACACTGAAGCTTTCTTT.

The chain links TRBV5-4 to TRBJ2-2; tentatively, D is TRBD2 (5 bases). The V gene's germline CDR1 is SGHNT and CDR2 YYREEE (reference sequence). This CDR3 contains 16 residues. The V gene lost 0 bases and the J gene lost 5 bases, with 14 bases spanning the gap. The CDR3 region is CASSLGGGRVTGELFF. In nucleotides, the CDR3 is TGTGCCAGCAGCTTGGGAGGCGGGCGGGTTACCGGGGAGCTGTTTTTT.